The 17 T cell receptor beta chains given below trace back to one sample, sequenced in a study of CD8+CD57+ T cells in acquired aplastic anemia. Genomic DNA acted as the template from which TCR beta VDJ combination and CDR3 sequence profiling were carried out. MiXCR, applied by TCRdb to the reads, yields one record per CDR3 protein. Here the sample spans under 350,000 distinct CDR3 sequences, 56% being singletons. Sequencing was done on a sample of sorted CD4+, CD8+, or CD8+CD57+ T cells (not recorded which) from PBMCs. The receptors shown here come from a human donor with severe aplastic anemia or a healthy control (not recorded which).

As concerns this clonotype: In this CDR3 the conserved last residue, phenylalanine or tryptophan, is missing, so a read error is likely. Because the CDR3's place on the DNA is in doubt, the DNA is left out and the CDR3 is given as listed by TCRdb. This sequence joins TRBV11-1 and TRBJ2-5; TRBD1 was called by the table and not checked on the DNA. Per germline, CDR1 SGHAT and CDR2 FQDESV (reference sequence). The CDR3 extends over 10 residues, inclusive of both ends. The CDR3 spells CASSLGPGLR.

Ten or more counts support this clonotype. CDR3 nucleotides: TGTGCCAGTAGTAAGGTGGTCTCCTACGAGCAGTACTTC. This codes for CASSKVVSYEQYF. The V and J genes are TRBV19 and TRBJ2-7; D is ambiguous. V dropped 4 bases and J dropped 0 bases, with 7 bases sitting between them. The germline V gene has CDR1 LNHDA and CDR2 SQIVND (reference sequence). The CDR3 consists of 13 residues. The full variable domain, its missing parts supplied by reference TRBV19 and TRBJ2-7, is DGGITQSPKYLFRKEGQNVTLSCEQNLNHDAMYWYRQDPGQGLRLIYYSQIVNDFQKGDIAEGYSVSREKKESFPLTVTSAQKNPTAFYLCASSKVVSYEQYFGPGTRLTVT.

This chain's CDR3 is CASSTTGGEQPQHF. The CDR3 DNA reads TGTGCCAGCAGCACGACAGGGGGAGAACAGCCCCAGCATTTT. The V call is TRBV7-6, the J call TRBJ1-5; TRBD1 aligns across 9 bases. The germline V gene has CDR1 SGHVS and CDR2 FNYEAQ. V lost 5 bases and J lost 7; bases outside the gene matches: 6. The CDR3 spans 14 residues.

This clonotype has a handful of counts. This sequence joins TRBV12-3 or TRBV12-4 and TRBJ2-2; no definite D call. V was cut by 0 bases and J by 8 bases, with 4 bases left in between. The CDR3 covers 12 residues. The CDR3 protein is CASSLAPGELFF. For the CDR3, the DNA is TGTGCCAGCAGTTTAGCGCCGGGGGAGCTGTTTTTT.

The V and J genes are TRBV10-3 and TRBJ2-5, with 14 positions matching TRBD2. With 6 bases clipped from V and 5 bases from J, the junction kept 5 bases outside the gene matches. The germline V gene encodes CDR1 ENHRY and CDR2 SYGVKD. The CDR3 loop spans 15 amino acids. CDR3 DNA sequence: TGTGCCATCAGCCGGGGACTAGCGGGAGTGGAGACCCAGTACTTC. Its translation: CAISRGLAGVETQYF.

This clonotype showed up many times. This chain links TRBV2 with TRBJ2-3; D gene ambiguous. V lost 10 bases and J 1 base, leaving 15 bases between the germline ends. This CDR3 is 14 amino acids long. Germline values: CDR1 SNHLY, CDR2 FYNNEI. The chain's CDR3 is CATLRGSGTDTQYF. In nucleotides, the CDR3 is TGTGCCACCCTCAGAGGCAGCGGCACAGATACGCAGTATTTT.

This clonotype was recorded at least ten times. This chain joins TRBV7-9 and TRBJ2-3; TRBD2 agrees at 7 bases. The CDR3 has 16 residues. Per germline, CDR1 SEHNR and CDR2 FQNEAQ (reference sequence). The V segment lost 5 bases and the J segment 4 bases; nucleotides outside the gene matches: 12. The CDR3 here is CASSTSGVAFADTQYF. CDR3 DNA sequence: TGTGCCAGCAGCACGAGCGGGGTTGCATTCGCAGATACGCAGTATTTT.

This clonotype was counted ten times or more. The CDR3 nucleotides read TGTGCCAGTAACGAGGGGGAGAACTCTTTCTCCTATAATTCACCCCTCCACTTT. Its translation: CASNEGENSFSYNSPLHF. The V call is TRBV19, the J call TRBJ1-6; D might be TRBD1 (6 bases). CDR3 length: 18 amino acids. Germline CDR1 reads LNHDA; CDR2 reads SQIVND (reference sequence). Trimming removed 7 bases at V and 0 bases at J, with 19 bases between.

V is TRBV20-1 and J is TRBJ1-3, with D perhaps matching TRBD1 (5 bases). Trimming cost V 6 bases and J 3 bases, with 15 bases left between them. This CDR3 spans 14 amino acids. Germline-derived CDR1 and CDR2 are DFQATT and SNEGSKA (reference sequence). In DNA, the CDR3 is TGCAGTGCCCCTACCCCGGGGGGTGGAAACACCATATATTTT. This codes for CSAPTPGGGNTIYF.

At least ten counts were recorded for this clonotype. This chain's CDR3 is CASRPSGEYNSPLHF. The CDR3 DNA follows: TGTGCCAGCAGACCCTCTGGGGAGTATAATTCACCCCTCCACTTT. This chain uses TRBV7-9 with TRBJ1-6, with D hard to call. CDR3 length equals 15 residues. Germline V CDR1 and CDR2: SEHNR, FQNEAQ (reference sequence). V was trimmed by 6 bases and J by 4 bases, leaving 13 bases between them.

V and J are TRBV7-9 and TRBJ2-7; no firm D call. Germline CDR1 SEHNR, CDR2 FQNEAQ (reference sequence). The V end lost 1 base, the J end lost 3 bases, and 10 bases lay between the germline ends. This CDR3 has 14 amino acids. CDR3 coding DNA: TGTGCCAGCAGCTTAGACAATTCAGGCTACGAGCAGTACTTC. This translates into CASSLDNSGYEQYF.

The V call is TRBV20-1, the J call TRBJ1-3, with D possibly matching TRBD1 (6 bases). V was cut by 1 base and J by 2 bases, with 12 bases left in between. Germline-derived CDR1 and CDR2 are DFQATT and SNEGSKA (reference sequence). The CDR3 extends over 15 amino acids. CDR3 sequence reads: CSARGPGVPGNTIYF. CDR3 sequence (DNA): TGCAGTGCTAGAGGACCAGGGGTTCCTGGAAACACCATATATTTT.

The chain couples TRBV2 to TRBJ2-7; tentative D call: TRBD1 (5 bases). V lost 6 bases to trimming and J lost 2 bases, with 11 bases between them. CDR1 SNHLY and CDR2 FYNNEI come from the germline V gene. This CDR3 has 13 amino acids. This chain's CDR3 is CASSRQFPYEQYF. DNA of the CDR3: TGTGCCAGCAGCCGACAGTTCCCCTACGAGCAGTACTTC. Full variable domain (missing parts from reference TRBV2 and TRBJ2-7): EPEVTQTPSHQVTQMGQEVILRCVPISNHLYFYWYRQILGQKVEFLVSFYNNEISEKSEIFDDQFSVERPDGSNFTLKIRSTKLEDSAMYFCASSRQFPYEQYFGPGTRLTVT.

V usage is TRBV7-9 and J usage is TRBJ1-3, with 10 bases that match TRBD1. The V gene's germline CDR1 is SEHNR and CDR2 FQNEAQ (reference sequence). The junction had 6 bases not matched to a gene; V was cut back by 4 bases and J by 0 bases. This CDR3 has 17 residues. CDR3 amino acids: CASSYPGTGDSGNTIYF. CDR3 nucleotide sequence: TGTGCCAGCAGCTACCCCGGGACAGGGGACTCTGGAAACACCATATATTTT.

The chain joins TRBV7-2 to TRBJ1-4; D gene ambiguous. Germline V gives CDR1 SGHTA, CDR2 FQGNSA. V gave up 0 bases and J gave up 7 bases, with 6 bases separating them. The CDR3 length is 13 residues. CDR3: CASSLAGFEKLFF. CDR3 nucleotide sequence: TGTGCCAGCAGCTTAGCAGGCTTTGAAAAACTGTTTTTT.

About this clonotype: The junction does not match germline at one end; this may be a read error. The J gene is TRBJ2-5, the V gene TRBV2; D unclear. Per germline, CDR1 SNHLY and CDR2 FYNNEI. The CDR3 has 14 amino acids. CDR3 nucleotide sequence: TGTGCCAGCAGCGAAAGACTGGGGTCTCCGACCCAGTACTTT. Translated, it gives CASSERLGSPTQYF.

The V and J genes are TRBV7-3 and TRBJ2-5, with 9 bases identical to TRBD2. CDR1 is SGHTA, CDR2 FQGTGA, per germline. This CDR3 is built from 16 residues. V shed 0 bases, J shed 1 base, and the junction held 3 bases outside the gene matches. This CDR3 is CASSLTVAGVQETQYF. CDR3 bases: TGTGCCAGCAGCTTAACGGTAGCGGGGGTCCAAGAGACCCAGTACTTC.